This TCR beta chain was documented in a study of cytomegalovirus exposure and HLA in healthy donors. The overall study: There were roughly 80 million unique TCRs (from HLA-typed donors) in an early data release. Whole-study findings and limits: Several V segments, TRBV6-2 and TRBV6-3 among them, could not be told apart and were dropped. Trimming of TCR beta V- and J-genes showed a link, identified in a later analysis, to a missense DCLRE1C variant.

With regard to this clone: Its matching antigen is unknown.

The CDR3 is 11 amino acids. V lost 2 bases, J lost 13 bases, and 9 bases lay in between. The germline gives CDR1 SNHLY, CDR2 FYNNEI. With 60 Vbeta and 13 Jbeta primers, the PCR was carried out. In the source study's methods: Some 10 million shared chains were among the about 80 million unique TCR beta chains that a later analysis counted. The assay was immunoSEQ multiplex PCR, and TCRdb's table has in-frame clones only and misses some. V and J calls and clone size are given by that table; D and trimming were obtained from the DNA. The table shows tens of thousands of clones, with 75% to 80% occurring only once.

The receptor's source is a woman aged 40 to 50 in good health and CMV-seropositive. This chain uses TRBV2 with TRBJ2-1; D is unclear. The sample consisted of PBMCs. For the CDR3, the DNA is TGTGCCAGCAGTGAATATCCTAATCAGTTCTTC. Protein: CASSEYPNQFF.